This passage covers 17 T cell receptor beta chains from one sample sequenced in a study of neurological immune-mediated disorders. Via MiXCR, TCRdb re-called the 5' RACE reads, giving one row per CDR3 protein. The sample carries about 99,000 distinct CDR3 sequences, 9.5% to 14% recorded once. Sample time point: longitudinal time-point 3. Sequenced input: PBMCs. The receptors originated from a female donor with HTLV-1-associated myelopathy (HAM/TSP).

The sample holds many counts of this clonotype. The V and J genes are TRBV20-1 and TRBJ1-5; 7 bases align to TRBD1. Trimming removed 6 bases from V and 0 bases from J; junction bases left unmatched: 5. Germline V CDR1 and CDR2: DFQATT, SNEGSKA (reference sequence). This CDR3 has 14 amino acids. CDR3 coding DNA: TGCAGTGCCAGTAGGACAGGTAGCAATCAGCCCCAGCATTTT. It translates to CSASRTGSNQPQHF.

The chain links TRBV28 to TRBJ2-7; D unclear. Trimming shortened V by 1 base and J by 0 bases, and 7 bases separated the two germline ends. The CDR3 covers 14 residues. From germline, CDR1 is MDHEN and CDR2 SYDVKM. CDR3 nucleotides: TGTGCCAGCAGTTTATCCCCAAGCTCCTACGAGCAGTACTTC. Its translation: CASSLSPSSYEQYF.

Of note for this clonotype: Being one base from a much bigger clone, this may be a read error. The rearrangement joins TRBV20-1 to TRBJ2-1, with a weak D call TRBD2 (6 bases). CDR1 and CDR2 from the germline V gene are DFQATT and SNEGSKA (reference sequence). The CDR3 extends over 13 amino acids. V lost 1 base and J 7 bases, leaving 11 bases between the germline ends. CDR3 protein: CSARASRGNEQFF. CDR3 nucleotide sequence: TGCAGTGCTAGAGCTAGTCGGGGGAATGAGCAGTTCTTC.

The genes are TRBV20-1 and TRBJ2-5; 9 nucleotides line up with TRBD2. The germline V gene encodes CDR1 DFQATT and CDR2 SNEGSKA (reference sequence). The CDR3 has 13 residues. The ends lost 2 bases at V and 7 bases at J; junction bases unmatched: 5. CDR3 coding DNA: TGCAGTGCTAGACCACGGACTAGCGTGACCCAGTACTTC. It encodes CSARPRTSVTQYF.

This clonotype occurred many times. The gene calls are TRBV9 and TRBJ1-5; D uncertain. Germline loops: CDR1 SGDLS, CDR2 YYNGEE. With 3 bases removed from V and 1 base from J, the gap between germline ends came to 8 bases. This CDR3 contains 14 residues. The CDR3 DNA is TGTGCCAGCAGCGGGGGTGAGAGCAATCAGCCCCAGCATTTT. Translated: CASSGGESNQPQHF.

This clonotype was seen repeatedly, ten times or more. V gene TRBV12-3 or TRBV12-4 combines with J gene TRBJ2-7; D possibly corresponds to TRBD2 (7 bases). The CDR3 sequence is 12 residues long. Trimming shortened V by 10 bases and J by 2 bases, and 12 bases separated the two germline ends. CDR3 bases: TGTGCCACGGGAGGACAGACCTACGAGCAGTACTTC. Amino acids: CATGGQTYEQYF.

This clonotype has a count of ten or more. The rearrangement links TRBV5-6 to TRBJ2-1; 9 bases fit TRBD2. Looked up from germline, CDR1 is SGHDT and CDR2 is YYEEEE. The trim removed 1 base at V and 2 bases at J, leaving 7 bases unmatched. The length of the CDR3 is 17 residues. The CDR3 sequence is CASSLRAGGTTYNEQFF. DNA for the CDR3: TGTGCCAGCAGCTTGCGGGCGGGGGGGACTACCTACAATGAGCAGTTCTTC.

This clonotype was counted at least ten times. This chain joins TRBV5-1 and TRBJ1-1; 9 positions match TRBD1. The CDR3 extends over 16 amino acids. The germline gives CDR1 SGHRS, CDR2 YFSETQ. V dropped 2 bases and J dropped 1; count of bases not matched to a gene: 6. CDR3 amino acids: CASSFGQGSGNTEAFF. The CDR3 bases are TGCGCCAGCAGCTTTGGACAGGGGTCAGGGAACACTGAAGCTTTCTTT.

This clonotype came up many times. The chain employs TRBV7-2 and TRBJ2-7, with D tentatively TRBD1 (5 bases). There are 13 residues in the CDR3. CDR1 SGHTA and CDR2 FQGNSA come from the germline V gene. The V end was cut by 5 bases, the J end by 7 bases, with 15 bases between. CDR3 bases: TGTGCCAGCAGCCCCTACCGACAGCCAGAGCAGTACTTC. Protein product: CASSPYRQPEQYF.

As concerns this clonotype: This may be a read error, as it is one base from a much larger clone. The chain couples TRBV5-1 to TRBJ2-5, with D tentatively TRBD1 (6 bases). The CDR3 covers 14 residues. V lost 6 bases and J 0 bases, leaving 12 bases between the germline ends. The germline V gene has CDR1 SGHRS and CDR2 YFSETQ. The CDR3 here is CASIQDSYQETQYF. In DNA, the CDR3 is TGCGCCAGCATCCAGGACAGTTACCAAGAGACCCAGTACTTC.

The chain combines TRBV11-2 with TRBJ2-7; D gene unclear. Trimming removed 6 bases at V and 2 bases at J, with 14 bases between. Germline values: CDR1 SGHAT, CDR2 FQNNGV. CDR3 length: 14 amino acids. The CDR3 DNA reads TGTGCCAGCAGTCTAGGGTACAGTACCTACGAGCAGTACTTC. Translation gives CASSLGYSTYEQYF.

The chain links TRBV12-3 or TRBV12-4 to TRBJ2-5, with D maybe TRBD1 (6 bases). V was trimmed by 5 bases and J by 2 bases, leaving 9 bases between them. The CDR3 has 13 residues. The CDR3 sequence: CASSRGQQETQYF. The CDR3 DNA reads as TGTGCCAGCAGTAGAGGACAGCAAGAGACCCAGTACTTC.

This clonotype was counted ten times or more. This sequence joins TRBV20-1 and TRBJ2-1; 8 bases align to TRBD2. This CDR3 has 19 residues. CDR1 and CDR2 (germline): DFQATT, SNEGSKA (reference sequence). The trim removed 3 bases at V and 1 base at J, leaving 17 bases unmatched. The CDR3 region has the DNA TGCAGTGCTAGTTTGATTGGGCGGGGGGCCAACCTTTCCTACAATGAGCAGTTCTTC. Protein: CSASLIGRGANLSYNEQFF.

This clonotype was observed many times. The V and J genes are TRBV14 and TRBJ2-3, with D unclear. Germline-derived CDR1 and CDR2 are SGHDN and FVKESK. The V end was cut by 4 bases, the J end by 5 bases, with 7 bases between. The CDR3 sequence is 12 residues long. In DNA, the CDR3 is TGTGCCAGCAGCCCCGATAGAGATACGCAGTATTTT. Its protein is CASSPDRDTQYF.

This clonotype was recorded at least ten times. The V gene is TRBV13, the J gene TRBJ2-2; a possible D gene is TRBD1 (6 bases). Between the trimmed V and J ends, which lost 7 bases and 0 bases, there was a span of 6 bases. CDR1 is PRHDT and CDR2 is FYEKMQ in the germline V gene (reference sequence). This CDR3 is 13 amino acids long. CDR3 amino acids: CASKGANTGELFF. The CDR3 nucleotides read TGTGCCAGCAAGGGGGCGAACACCGGGGAGCTGTTTTTT.

This clonotype was recorded many times. The V gene is TRBV3-1, the J gene TRBJ2-3, with D uncertain. The CDR3 length is 12 residues. Trimming took off 1 base at V and 3 bases at J, with 2 bases between the two ends. Germline V CDR1 and CDR2: LGHDT, YNNKEL (reference sequence). As DNA, the CDR3 is TGTGCCAGCAGCCAAGGGACAGATACGCAGTATTTT. It codes for CASSQGTDTQYF.

This clonotype was seen at least ten times. V gene TRBV25-1 combines with J gene TRBJ2-3, with 14 bases fitting TRBD2. Trimming took 4 bases from V and 0 from J; bases not matched to a gene: 15. This CDR3 has 21 residues. Looked up from germline, CDR1 is MGHDK and CDR2 is SYGVNS. This CDR3 is CASSGSQGLAGVLTSTDTQYF. DNA of the CDR3: TGTGCCAGCAGTGGTTCTCAGGGACTAGCGGGGGTGCTAACTAGCACAGATACGCAGTATTTT.